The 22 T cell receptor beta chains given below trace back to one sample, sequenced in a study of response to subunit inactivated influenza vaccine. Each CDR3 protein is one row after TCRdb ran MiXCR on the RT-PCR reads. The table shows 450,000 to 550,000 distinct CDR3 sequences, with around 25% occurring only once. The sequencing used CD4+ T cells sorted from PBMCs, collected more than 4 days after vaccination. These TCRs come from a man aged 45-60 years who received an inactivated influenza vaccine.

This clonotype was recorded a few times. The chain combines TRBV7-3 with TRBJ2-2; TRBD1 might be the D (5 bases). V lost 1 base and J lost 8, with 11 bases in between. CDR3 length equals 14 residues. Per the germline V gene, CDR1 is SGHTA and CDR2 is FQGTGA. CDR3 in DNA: TGTGCCAGCAGCTTAATTGGGCCAGGGGGGGAGCTGTTTTTT. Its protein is CASSLIGPGGELFF. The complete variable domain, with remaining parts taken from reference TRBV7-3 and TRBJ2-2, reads GAGVSQTPSNKVTEKGKYVELRCDPISGHTALYWYRQSLGQGPEFLIYFQGTGAADDSGLPNDRFFAVRPEGSVSTLKIQRTERGDSAVYLCASSLIGPGGELFFGEGSRLTVL.

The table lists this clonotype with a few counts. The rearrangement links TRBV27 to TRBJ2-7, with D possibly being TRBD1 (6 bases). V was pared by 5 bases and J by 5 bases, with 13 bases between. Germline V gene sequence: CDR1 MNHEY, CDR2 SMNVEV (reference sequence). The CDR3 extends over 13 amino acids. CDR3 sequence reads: CASSRTGSNEQYF. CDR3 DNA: TGTGCCAGCAGTAGAACAGGGTCCAACGAGCAGTACTTC.

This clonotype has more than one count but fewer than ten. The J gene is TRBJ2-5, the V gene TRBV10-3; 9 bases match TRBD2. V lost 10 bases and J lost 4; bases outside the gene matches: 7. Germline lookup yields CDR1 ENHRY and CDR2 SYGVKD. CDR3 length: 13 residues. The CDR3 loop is CATAGGRGETQYF. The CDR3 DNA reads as TGTGCCACGGCGGGGGGGCGAGGAGAGACCCAGTACTTC.

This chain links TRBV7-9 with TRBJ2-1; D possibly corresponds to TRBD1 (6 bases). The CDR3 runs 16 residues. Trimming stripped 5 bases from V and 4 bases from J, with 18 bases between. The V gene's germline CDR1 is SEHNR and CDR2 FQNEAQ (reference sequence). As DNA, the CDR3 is TGTGCCAGCAGCAAGATACAGGGTTCCCCGTACAATGAGCAGTTCTTC. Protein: CASSKIQGSPYNEQFF.

The CDR3 sequence: CSARVLGTDTQYF. CDR3 DNA: TGCAGTGCTAGAGTGCTGGGCACAGATACGCAGTATTTT. The genes are TRBV20-1 and TRBJ2-3, with D uncertain. CDR3 size: 13 residues. From germline, CDR1 is DFQATT and CDR2 SNEGSKA (reference sequence). V lost 1 base, J lost 1 base, and 6 bases lay in between.

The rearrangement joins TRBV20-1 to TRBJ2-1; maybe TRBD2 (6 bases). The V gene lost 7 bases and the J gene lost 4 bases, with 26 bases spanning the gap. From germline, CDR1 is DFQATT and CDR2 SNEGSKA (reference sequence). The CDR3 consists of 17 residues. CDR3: CSVPAKPGLGGYNEQFF. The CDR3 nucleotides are TGCAGTGTCCCAGCCAAACCAGGGTTGGGGGGATACAATGAGCAGTTCTTC.

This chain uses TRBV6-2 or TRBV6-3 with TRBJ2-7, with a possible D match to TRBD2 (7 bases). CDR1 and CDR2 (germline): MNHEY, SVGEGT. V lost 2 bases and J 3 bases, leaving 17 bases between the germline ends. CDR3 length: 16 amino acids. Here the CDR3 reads CASSYGGAGPIYEQYF. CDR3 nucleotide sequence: TGTGCCAGCAGTTACGGGGGGGCTGGTCCTATCTACGAGCAGTACTTC.

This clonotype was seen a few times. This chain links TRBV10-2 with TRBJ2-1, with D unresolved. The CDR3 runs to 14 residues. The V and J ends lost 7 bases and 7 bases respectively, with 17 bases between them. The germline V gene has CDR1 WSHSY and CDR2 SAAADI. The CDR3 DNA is TGCGCCAGCACCGTCCCAGGCTTGTCAAATGAGCAGTTCTTC. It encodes CASTVPGLSNEQFF.

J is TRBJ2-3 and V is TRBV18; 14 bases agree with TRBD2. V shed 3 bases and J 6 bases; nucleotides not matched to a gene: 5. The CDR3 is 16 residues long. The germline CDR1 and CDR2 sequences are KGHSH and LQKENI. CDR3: CASSPGTSGRRDTQYF. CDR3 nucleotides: TGTGCCAGCTCACCCGGGACTAGCGGGAGAAGGGATACGCAGTATTTT.

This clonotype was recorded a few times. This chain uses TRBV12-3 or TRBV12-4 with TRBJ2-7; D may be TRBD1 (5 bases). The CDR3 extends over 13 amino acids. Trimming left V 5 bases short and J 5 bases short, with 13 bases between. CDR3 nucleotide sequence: TGTGCCAGCAGTCACCTCTGGGGCGACGAGCAGTACTTC. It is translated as CASSHLWGDEQYF.

The DNA for the CDR3 is TGCGCCAGCAGCCACACCCCGGCGGACGAGCAGTACTTC. Translation: CASSHTPADEQYF. This chain joins TRBV4-3 and TRBJ2-7; no clear D. The CDR3 is made up of 13 amino acids. The germline V gene has CDR1 LGHNA and CDR2 YSLEER. The V end was cut by 3 bases, the J end by 5 bases, with 11 bases between.

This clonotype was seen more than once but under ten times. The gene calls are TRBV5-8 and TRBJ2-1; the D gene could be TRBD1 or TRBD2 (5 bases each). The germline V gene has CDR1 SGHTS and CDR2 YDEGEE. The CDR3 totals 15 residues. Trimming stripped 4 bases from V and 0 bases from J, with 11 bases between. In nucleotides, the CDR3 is TGTGCCAGCAGCAGAGGGACCTACTCCTACAATGAGCAGTTCTTC. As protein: CASSRGTYSYNEQFF. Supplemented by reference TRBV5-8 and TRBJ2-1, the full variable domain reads EAGVTQSPTHLIKTRGQQATLRCSPISGHTSVYWYQQALGLGLQFLLWYDEGEERNRGNFPPRFSGRQFPNYSSELNVNALELEDSALYLCASSRGTYSYNEQFFGPGTRLTVL.

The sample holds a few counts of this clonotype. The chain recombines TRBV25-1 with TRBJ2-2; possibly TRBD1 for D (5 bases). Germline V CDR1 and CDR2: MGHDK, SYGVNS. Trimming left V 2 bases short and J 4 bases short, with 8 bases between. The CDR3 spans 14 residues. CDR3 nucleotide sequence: TGTGCCAGCAGTGAACAGGGTATCACCGGGGAGCTGTTTTTT. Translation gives CASSEQGITGELFF.

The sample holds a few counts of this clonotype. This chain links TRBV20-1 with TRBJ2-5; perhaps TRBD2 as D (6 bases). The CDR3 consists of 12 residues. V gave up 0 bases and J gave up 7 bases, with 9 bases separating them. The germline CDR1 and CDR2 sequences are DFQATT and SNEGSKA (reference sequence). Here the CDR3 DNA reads TGCAGTGCTAGAGAACAACTAGCGACCCAGTACTTC. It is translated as CSAREQLATQYF.

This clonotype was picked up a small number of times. The CDR3 loop is CAWSVLPRQGASEQYF. CDR3 sequence (DNA): TGTGCCTGGAGTGTACTCCCGCGACAGGGGGCGAGCGAGCAGTACTTC. The rearrangement joins TRBV30 to TRBJ2-7, with TRBD1 identical over 10 bases. Germline CDR1 reads GTSNPN; CDR2 reads SVGIG (reference sequence). V was pared by 0 bases and J by 6 bases, with 11 bases of the junction left unmatched. The CDR3 contains 16 residues.

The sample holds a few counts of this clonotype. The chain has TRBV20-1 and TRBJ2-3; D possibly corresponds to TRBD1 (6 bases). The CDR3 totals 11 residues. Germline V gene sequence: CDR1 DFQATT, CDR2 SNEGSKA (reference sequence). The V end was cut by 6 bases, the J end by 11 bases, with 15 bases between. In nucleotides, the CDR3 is TGCAGTGCCACAAACCCGGGACAGCAGTATTTT. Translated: CSATNPGQQYF.

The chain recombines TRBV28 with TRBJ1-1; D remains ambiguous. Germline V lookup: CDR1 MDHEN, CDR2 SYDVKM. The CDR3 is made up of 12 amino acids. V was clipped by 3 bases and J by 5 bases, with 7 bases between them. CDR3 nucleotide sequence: TGTGCCAGCAGTTTGAGGCCAACTGAAGCTTTCTTT. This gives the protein CASSLRPTEAFF.

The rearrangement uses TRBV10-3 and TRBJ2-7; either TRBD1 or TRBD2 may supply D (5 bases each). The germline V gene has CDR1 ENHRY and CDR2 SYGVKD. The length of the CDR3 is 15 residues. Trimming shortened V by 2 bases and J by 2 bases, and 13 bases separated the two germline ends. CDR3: CAISELGPRAYEQYF. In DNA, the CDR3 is TGTGCCATCAGTGAGCTGGGACCCCGGGCCTACGAGCAGTACTTC.

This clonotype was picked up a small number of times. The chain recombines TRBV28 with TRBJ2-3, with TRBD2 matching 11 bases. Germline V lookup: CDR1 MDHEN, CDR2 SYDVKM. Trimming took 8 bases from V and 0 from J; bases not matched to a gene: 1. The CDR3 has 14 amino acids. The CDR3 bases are TGTGCCAGCGGGACTAGCGGTAGCACAGATACGCAGTATTTT. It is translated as CASGTSGSTDTQYF.

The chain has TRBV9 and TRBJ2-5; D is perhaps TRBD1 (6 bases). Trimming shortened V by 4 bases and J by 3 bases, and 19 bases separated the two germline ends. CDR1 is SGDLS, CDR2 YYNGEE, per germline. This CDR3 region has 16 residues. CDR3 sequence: CASSFLGAGVEETQYF. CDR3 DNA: TGTGCCAGCAGCTTCCTTGGGGCAGGGGTAGAAGAGACCCAGTACTTC.

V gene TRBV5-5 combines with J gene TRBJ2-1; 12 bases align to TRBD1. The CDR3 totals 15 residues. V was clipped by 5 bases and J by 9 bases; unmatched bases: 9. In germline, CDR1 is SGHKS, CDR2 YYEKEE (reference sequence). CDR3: CASRQPGQGAREQFF. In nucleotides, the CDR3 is TGTGCCAGCAGACAGCCGGGACAGGGGGCGCGTGAGCAGTTCTTC.

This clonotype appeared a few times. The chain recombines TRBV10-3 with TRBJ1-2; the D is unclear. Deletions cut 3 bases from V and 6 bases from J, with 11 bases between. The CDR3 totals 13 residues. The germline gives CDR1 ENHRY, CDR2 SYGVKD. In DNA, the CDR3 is TGTGCCATCAGTGAAGAGGAAACCCATGGCTACACCTTC. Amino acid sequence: CAISEEETHGYTF.